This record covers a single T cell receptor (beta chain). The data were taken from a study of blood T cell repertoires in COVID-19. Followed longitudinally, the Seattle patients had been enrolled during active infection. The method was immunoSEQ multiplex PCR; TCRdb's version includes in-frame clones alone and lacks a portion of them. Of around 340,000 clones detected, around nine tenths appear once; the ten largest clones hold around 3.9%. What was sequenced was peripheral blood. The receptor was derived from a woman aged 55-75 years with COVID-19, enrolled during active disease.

CDR3 DNA: TGCAGCGTAAAAGGGGTAAATCAGCCCCAGCATTTT. Translated: CSVKGVNQPQHF. This chain links TRBV29-1 with TRBJ1-5; D might be TRBD1 (5 bases). Germline V gene lookup returns CDR1 SQVTM and CDR2 ANQGSEA. This CDR3 has 12 amino acids. V was clipped by 6 bases and J by 4 bases, with 10 bases between them.